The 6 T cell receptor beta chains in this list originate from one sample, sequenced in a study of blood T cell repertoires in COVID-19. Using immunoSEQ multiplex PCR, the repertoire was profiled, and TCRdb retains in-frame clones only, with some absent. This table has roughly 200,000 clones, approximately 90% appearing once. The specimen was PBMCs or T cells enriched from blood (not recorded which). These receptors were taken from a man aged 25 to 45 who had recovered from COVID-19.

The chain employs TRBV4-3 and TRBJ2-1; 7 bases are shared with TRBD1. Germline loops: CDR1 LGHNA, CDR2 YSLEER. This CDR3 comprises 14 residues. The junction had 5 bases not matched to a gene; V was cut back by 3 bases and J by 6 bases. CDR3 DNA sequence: TGCGCCAGCAGCCACAGGACAGGTCCCAATGAGCAGTTCTTC. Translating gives CASSHRTGPNEQFF.

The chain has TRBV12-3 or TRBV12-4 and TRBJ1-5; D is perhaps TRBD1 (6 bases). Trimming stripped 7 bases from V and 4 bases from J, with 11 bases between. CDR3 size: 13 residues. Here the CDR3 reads CASNQQGNQPQHF. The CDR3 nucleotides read TGTGCCAGCAACCAACAGGGAAATCAGCCCCAGCATTTT.

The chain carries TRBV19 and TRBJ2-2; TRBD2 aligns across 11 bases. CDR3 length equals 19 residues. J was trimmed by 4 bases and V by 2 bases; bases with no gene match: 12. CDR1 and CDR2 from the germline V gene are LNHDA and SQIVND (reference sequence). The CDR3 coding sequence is TGTGCCAGTAGTATAAGCCAGGGAGGACTAGCGGGTACCACCGGGGAGCTGTTTTTT. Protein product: CASSISQGGLAGTTGELFF.

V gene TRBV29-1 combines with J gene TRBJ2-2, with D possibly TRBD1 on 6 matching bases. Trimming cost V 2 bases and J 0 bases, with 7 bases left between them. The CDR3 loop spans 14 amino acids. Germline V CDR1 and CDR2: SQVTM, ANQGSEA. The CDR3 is CSVETGTNTGELFF. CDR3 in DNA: TGCAGCGTTGAAACAGGGACGAACACCGGGGAGCTGTTTTTT.

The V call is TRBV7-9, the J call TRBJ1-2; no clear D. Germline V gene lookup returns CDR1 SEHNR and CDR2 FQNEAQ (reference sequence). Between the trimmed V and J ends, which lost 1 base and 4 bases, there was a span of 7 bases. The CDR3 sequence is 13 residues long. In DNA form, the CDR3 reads TGTGCCAGCAGCTTAGGTCCCCTCTATGGCTACACCTTC. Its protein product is CASSLGPLYGYTF.

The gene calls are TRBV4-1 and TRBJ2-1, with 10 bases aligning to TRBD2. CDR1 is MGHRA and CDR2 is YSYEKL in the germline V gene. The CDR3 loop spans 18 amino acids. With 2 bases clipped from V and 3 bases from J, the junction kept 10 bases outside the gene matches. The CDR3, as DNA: TGCGCCAGCAGCCAACCGAGTAAAGCTAGCGGGGGCTACAATGAGCAGTTCTTC. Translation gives CASSQPSKASGGYNEQFF.